This TCR beta chain derives from a study of graft-versus-host responses after intestinal transplantation. Study at large: Uniformly, recipients were administered anti-thymocyte globulin induction with subsequent tacrolimus and steroids for about 3 years. The study, taken as a whole, reports: Where graft-donor T cell macrochimerism was present, patients had high graft-versus-host to host-versus-graft clonal ratios in allografts. Peak GvH clone levels in circulation were associated with early post-transplant HvG declines.

As concerns this clone: What it binds is not known.

Sequenced by immunoSEQ multiplex PCR; TCRdb stores in-frame clones only, minus some. Of over 100,000 clones in the sample, roughly 84% were seen once. This CDR3 has 12 amino acids. V lost 6 bases and J 9 bases, leaving 12 bases between the germline ends. Germline lookup yields CDR1 LNHDA and CDR2 SQIVND (reference sequence). The rearrangement joins TRBV19 to TRBJ2-1; the D call may be TRBD1 or TRBD2 (5 bases each). Material: unstimulated CD4+ T cells sorted from spleen or lymph node cells, obtained before intestinal transplant. This receptor was obtained from a human donor who received an intestinal transplant. The CDR3: CASRGEQSEQFF. The CDR3 region has the DNA TGTGCCAGTAGGGGGGAGCAGTCTGAGCAGTTCTTC.